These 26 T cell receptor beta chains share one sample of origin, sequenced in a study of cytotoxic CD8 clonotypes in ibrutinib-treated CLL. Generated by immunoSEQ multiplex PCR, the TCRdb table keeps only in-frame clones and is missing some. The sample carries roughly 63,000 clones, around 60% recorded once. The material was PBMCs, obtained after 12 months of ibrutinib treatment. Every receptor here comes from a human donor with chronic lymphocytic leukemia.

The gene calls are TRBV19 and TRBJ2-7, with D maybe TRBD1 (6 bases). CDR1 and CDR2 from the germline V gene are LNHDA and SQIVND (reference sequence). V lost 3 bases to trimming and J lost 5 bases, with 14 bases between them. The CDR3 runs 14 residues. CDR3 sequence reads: CASSMGARGNEQYF. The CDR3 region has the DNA TGTGCCAGTAGTATGGGAGCCAGGGGCAACGAGCAGTACTTC. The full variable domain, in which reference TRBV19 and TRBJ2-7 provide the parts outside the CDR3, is DGGITQSPKYLFRKEGQNVTLSCEQNLNHDAMYWYRQDPGQGLRLIYYSQIVNDFQKGDIAEGYSVSREKKESFPLTVTSAQKNPTAFYLCASSMGARGNEQYFGPGTRLTVT.

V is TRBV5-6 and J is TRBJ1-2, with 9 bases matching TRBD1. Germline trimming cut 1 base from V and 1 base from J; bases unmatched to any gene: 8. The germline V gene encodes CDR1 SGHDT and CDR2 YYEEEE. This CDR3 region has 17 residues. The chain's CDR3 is CASSLWFPGQGNYGYTF. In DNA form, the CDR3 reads TGTGCCAGCAGCTTGTGGTTTCCGGGACAGGGTAACTATGGCTACACCTTC.

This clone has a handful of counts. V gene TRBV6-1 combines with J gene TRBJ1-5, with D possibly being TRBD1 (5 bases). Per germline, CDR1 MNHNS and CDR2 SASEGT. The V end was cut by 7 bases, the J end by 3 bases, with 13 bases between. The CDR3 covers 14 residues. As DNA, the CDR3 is TGTGCCAGCACGGCCCAGGGTACCAATCAGCCCCAGCATTTT. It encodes CASTAQGTNQPQHF.

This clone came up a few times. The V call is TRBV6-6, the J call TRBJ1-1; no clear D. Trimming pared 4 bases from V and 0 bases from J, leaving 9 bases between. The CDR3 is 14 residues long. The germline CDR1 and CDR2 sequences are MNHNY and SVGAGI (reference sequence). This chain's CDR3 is CASSLRGLNTEAFF. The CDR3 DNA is TGTGCCAGCAGTTTAAGAGGTTTGAACACTGAAGCTTTCTTT.

CDR3 loop: CASSDGLAYEQYF. Here the CDR3 DNA reads TGCGCCAGCAGCGACGGGCTAGCGTACGAGCAGTACTTC. This chain links TRBV5-1 with TRBJ2-7; weak D call: TRBD2 (6 bases). The germline V gene encodes CDR1 SGHRS and CDR2 YFSETQ. The CDR3 runs 13 residues. The V gene lost 4 bases and the J gene lost 4 bases, with 12 bases spanning the gap.

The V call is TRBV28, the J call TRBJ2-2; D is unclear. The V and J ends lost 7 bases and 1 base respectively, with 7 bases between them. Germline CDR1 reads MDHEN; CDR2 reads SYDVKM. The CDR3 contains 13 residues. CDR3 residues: CASTNENTGELFF. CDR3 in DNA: TGTGCCAGCACTAACGAGAACACCGGGGAGCTGTTTTTT.

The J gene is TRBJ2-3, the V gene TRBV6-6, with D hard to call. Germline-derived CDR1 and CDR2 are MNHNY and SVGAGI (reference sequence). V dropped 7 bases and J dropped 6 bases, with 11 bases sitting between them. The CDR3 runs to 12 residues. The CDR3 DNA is TGTGCCAGCACTCTGGGGTCGGATACGCAGTATTTT. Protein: CASTLGSDTQYF.

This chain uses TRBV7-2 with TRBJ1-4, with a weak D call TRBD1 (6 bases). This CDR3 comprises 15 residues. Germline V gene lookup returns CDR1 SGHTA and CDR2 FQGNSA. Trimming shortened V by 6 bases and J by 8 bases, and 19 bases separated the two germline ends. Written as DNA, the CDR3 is TGTGCCAGCAGACCCAGAGGGGACACACAAGAAAAACTGTTTTTT. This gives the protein CASRPRGDTQEKLFF. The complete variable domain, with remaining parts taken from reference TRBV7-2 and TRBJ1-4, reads GAGVSQSPSNKVTEKGKDVELRCDPISGHTALYWYRQSLGQGLEFLIYFQGNSAPDKSGLPSDRFSAERTGGSVSTLTIQRTQQEDSAVYLCASRPRGDTQEKLFFGSGTQLSVL.

The CDR3 is CASTIGGRGFEKLFF. DNA of the CDR3: TGTGCCAGTACCATCGGTGGCAGGGGGTTTGAAAAACTGTTTTTT. The chain couples TRBV19 to TRBJ1-4; 7 bases fit TRBD1. Germline trimming cut 7 bases from V and 7 bases from J; bases unmatched to any gene: 12. Germline V gene data show CDR1 as LNHDA and CDR2 as SQIVND (reference sequence). The CDR3 sequence is 15 residues long.

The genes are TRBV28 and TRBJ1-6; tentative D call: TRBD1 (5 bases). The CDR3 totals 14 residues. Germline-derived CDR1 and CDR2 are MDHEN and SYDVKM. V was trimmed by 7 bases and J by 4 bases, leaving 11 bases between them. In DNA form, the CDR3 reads TGTGCCAGCACCTCGGGGCCGTATAATTCACCCCTCCACTTT. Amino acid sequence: CASTSGPYNSPLHF.

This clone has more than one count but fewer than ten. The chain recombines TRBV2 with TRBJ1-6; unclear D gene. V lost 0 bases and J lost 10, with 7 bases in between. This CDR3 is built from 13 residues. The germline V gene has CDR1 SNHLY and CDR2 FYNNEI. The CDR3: CASSEAGNSPLHF. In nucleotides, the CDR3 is TGTGCCAGCAGTGAAGCAGGGAACTCACCCCTCCACTTT.

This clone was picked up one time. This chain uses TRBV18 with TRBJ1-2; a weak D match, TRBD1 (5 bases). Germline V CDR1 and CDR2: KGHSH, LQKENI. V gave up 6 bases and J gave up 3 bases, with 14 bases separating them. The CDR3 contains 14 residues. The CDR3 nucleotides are TGTGCCAGCTCGCCCAGGGTCGAGGACTATGGCTACACCTTC. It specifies CASSPRVEDYGYTF.

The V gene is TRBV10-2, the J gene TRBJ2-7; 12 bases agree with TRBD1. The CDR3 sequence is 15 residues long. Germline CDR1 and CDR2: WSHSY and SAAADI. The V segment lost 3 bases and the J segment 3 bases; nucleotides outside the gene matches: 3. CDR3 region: CASSDGTGGFYEQYV. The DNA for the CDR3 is TGCGCCAGCAGTGATGGGACAGGGGGCTTCTACGAGCAGTACGTC.

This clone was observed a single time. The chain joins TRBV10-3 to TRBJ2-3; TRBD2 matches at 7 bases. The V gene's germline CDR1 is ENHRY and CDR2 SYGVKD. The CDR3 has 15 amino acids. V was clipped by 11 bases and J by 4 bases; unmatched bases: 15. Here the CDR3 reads CASRPSSGTPDTQYF. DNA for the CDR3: TGTGCCTCCAGGCCCTCTAGCGGTACACCAGATACGCAGTATTTT.

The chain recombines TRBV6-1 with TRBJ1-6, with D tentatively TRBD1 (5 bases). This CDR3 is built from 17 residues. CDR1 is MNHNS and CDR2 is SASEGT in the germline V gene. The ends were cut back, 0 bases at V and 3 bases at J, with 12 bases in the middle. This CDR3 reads CASSEAIPGSYNSPLHF. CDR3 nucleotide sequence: TGTGCCAGCAGTGAAGCCATCCCAGGGAGCTATAATTCACCCCTCCACTTT.

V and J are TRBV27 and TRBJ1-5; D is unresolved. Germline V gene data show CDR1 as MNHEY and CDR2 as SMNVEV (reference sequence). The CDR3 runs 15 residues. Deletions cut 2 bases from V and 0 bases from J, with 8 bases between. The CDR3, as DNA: TGTGCCAGCAGTTTAATCGCTTATAGCAATCAGCCCCAGCATTTT. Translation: CASSLIAYSNQPQHF.

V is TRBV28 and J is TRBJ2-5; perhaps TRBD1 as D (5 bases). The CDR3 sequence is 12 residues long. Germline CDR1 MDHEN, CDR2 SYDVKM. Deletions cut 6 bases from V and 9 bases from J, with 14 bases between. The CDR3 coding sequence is TGTGCCAGCAGAACCCAGGGTGGGGCCCAGTACTTC. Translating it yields CASRTQGGAQYF.

In DNA, the CDR3 is TGTGCCAGCAGGACAGGGGGCGCGGTCAACGAGCAGTACTTC. Amino acid sequence: CASRTGGAVNEQYF. The chain couples TRBV28 to TRBJ2-7; 10 nucleotides align to TRBD1. The CDR3 loop spans 14 amino acids. The germline CDR1 and CDR2 sequences are MDHEN and SYDVKM. With V trimmed by 6 bases and J by 5 bases, 7 bases remained unmatched.

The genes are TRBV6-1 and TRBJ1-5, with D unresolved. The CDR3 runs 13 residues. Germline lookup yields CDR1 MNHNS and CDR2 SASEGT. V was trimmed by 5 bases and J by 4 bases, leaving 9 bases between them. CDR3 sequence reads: CASSRTENQPQHF. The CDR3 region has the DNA TGTGCCAGCAGTCGGACGGAAAATCAGCCCCAGCATTTT.

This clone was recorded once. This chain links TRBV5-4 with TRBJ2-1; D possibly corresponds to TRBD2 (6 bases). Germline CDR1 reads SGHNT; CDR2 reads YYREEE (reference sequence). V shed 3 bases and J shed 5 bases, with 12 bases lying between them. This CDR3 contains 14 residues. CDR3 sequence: CASSSGRLDNEQFF. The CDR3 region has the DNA TGTGCCAGCAGCTCCGGTCGACTAGACAATGAGCAGTTCTTC.

CDR3 bases: TGTGCCAGCAGTCGAACGGTGGATAACTATGGCTACACCTTC. Translating gives CASSRTVDNYGYTF. The chain employs TRBV6-5 and TRBJ1-2; D call uncertain. Germline lookup yields CDR1 MNHEY and CDR2 SVGAGI. Trimming cost V 5 bases and J 1 base, with 11 bases left between them. This CDR3 has 14 amino acids.

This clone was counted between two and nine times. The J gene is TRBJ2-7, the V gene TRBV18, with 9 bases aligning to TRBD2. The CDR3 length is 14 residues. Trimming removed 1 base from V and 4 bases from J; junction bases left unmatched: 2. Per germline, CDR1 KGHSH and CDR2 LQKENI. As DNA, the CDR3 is TGTGCCAGCTCACCACGCACTAGCGGGTACGAGCAGTACTTC. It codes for CASSPRTSGYEQYF.

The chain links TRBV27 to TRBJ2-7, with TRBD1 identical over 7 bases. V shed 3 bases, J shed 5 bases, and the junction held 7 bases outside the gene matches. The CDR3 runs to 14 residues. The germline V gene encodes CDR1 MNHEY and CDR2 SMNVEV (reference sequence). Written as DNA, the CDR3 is TGTGCCAGCAGTTTCGACAGGGTGATGGACGAGCAGTACTTC. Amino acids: CASSFDRVMDEQYF.

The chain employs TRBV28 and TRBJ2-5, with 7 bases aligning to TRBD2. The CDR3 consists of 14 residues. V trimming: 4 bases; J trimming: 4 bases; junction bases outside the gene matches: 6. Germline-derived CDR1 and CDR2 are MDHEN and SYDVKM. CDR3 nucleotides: TGTGCCAGCAGTTCCGGACTAGGTCGAGAGACCCAGTACTTC. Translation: CASSSGLGRETQYF.

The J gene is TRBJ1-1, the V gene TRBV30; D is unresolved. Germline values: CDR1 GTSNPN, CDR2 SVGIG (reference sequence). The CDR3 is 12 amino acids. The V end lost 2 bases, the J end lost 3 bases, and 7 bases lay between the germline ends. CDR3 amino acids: CAWSHTDTEAFF. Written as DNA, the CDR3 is TGTGCCTGGAGTCATACAGACACTGAAGCTTTCTTT.

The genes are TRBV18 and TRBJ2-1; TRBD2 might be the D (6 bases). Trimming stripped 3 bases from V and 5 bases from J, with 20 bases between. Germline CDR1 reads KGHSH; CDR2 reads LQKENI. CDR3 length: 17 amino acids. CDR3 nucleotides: TGTGCCAGCTCACCCAAGCGGAGGGGCCGAGGGGACAATGAGCAGTTCTTC. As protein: CASSPKRRGRGDNEQFF.